This T cell receptor (beta chain) originates from a study of cytomegalovirus exposure and HLA in healthy donors. Study information: Later, an analysis reported that the 120 or so validation repertoires had used the same platform as the approximately 680 first-cohort repertoires.

Using immunoSEQ multiplex PCR, the repertoire was profiled, and TCRdb retains in-frame clones only, with some absent. The table has approximately 190,000 clones, 84% seen once. From germline, CDR1 is MGHRA and CDR2 YSYEKL. The CDR3 is 18 amino acids. Trimming pared 5 bases from V and 0 bases from J, leaving 20 bases between. Material for sequencing was PBMCs. This sequence originates from a woman aged 30 to 39 in good health and CMV-seropositive. The rearrangement uses TRBV4-1 and TRBJ2-1; no firm D call. Written as DNA, the CDR3 is TGCGCCAGCAGCTACGCCCATTCGGGTTTAAGCTCCTACAATGAGCAGTTCTTC. The encoded protein is CASSYAHSGLSSYNEQFF.